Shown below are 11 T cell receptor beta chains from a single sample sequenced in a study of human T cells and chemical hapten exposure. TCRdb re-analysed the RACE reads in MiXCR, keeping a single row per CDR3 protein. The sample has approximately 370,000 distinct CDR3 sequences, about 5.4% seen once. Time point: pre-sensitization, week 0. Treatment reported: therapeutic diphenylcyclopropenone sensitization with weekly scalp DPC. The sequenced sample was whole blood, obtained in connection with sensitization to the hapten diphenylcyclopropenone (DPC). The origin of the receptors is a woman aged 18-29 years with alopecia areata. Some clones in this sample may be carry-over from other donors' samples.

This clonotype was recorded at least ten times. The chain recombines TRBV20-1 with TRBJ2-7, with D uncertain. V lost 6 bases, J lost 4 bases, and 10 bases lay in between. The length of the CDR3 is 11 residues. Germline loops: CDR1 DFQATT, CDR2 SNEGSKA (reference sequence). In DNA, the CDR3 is TGCAGTGCGCGGACGACTTACGAGCAGTACTTC. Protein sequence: CSARTTYEQYF.

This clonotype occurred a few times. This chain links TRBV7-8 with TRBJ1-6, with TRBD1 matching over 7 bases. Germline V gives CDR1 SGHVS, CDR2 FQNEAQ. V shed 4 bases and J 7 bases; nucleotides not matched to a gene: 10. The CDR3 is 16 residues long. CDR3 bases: TGTGCCAGCAGCTCCTTGACAGGGTTCCTAAATTCACCCCTCCACTTT. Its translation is CASSSLTGFLNSPLHF.

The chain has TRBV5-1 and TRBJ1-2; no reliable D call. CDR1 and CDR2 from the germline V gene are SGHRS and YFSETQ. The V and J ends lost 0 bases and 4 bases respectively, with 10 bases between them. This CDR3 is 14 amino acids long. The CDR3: CASSLEVSVYGYTF. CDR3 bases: TGCGCCAGCAGCTTGGAGGTATCGGTCTATGGCTACACCTTC.

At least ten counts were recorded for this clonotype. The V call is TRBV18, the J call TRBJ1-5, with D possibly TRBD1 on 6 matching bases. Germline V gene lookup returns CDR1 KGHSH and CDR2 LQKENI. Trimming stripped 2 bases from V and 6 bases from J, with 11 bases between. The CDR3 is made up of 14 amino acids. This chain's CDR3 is CASSPNRASQPQHF. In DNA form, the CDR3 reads TGTGCCAGCTCACCAAACAGGGCGAGTCAGCCCCAGCATTTT.

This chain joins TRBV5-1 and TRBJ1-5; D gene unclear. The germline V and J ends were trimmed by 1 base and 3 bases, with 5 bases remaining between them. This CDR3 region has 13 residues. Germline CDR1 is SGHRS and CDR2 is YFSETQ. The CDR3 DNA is TGCGCCAGCAGCTTGACCCCCAATCAGCCCCAGCATTTT. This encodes CASSLTPNQPQHF. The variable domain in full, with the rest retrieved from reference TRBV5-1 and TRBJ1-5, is KAGVTQTPRYLIKTRGQQVTLSCSPISGHRSVSWYQQTPGQGLQFLFEYFSETQRNKGNFPGRFSGRQFSNSRSEMNVSTLELGDSALYLCASSLTPNQPQHFGDGTRLSIL.

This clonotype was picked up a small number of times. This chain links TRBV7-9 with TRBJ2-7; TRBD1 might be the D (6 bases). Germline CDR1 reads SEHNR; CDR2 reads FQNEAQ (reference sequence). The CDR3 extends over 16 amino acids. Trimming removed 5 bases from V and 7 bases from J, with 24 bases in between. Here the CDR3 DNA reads TGTGCCAGCAGCGCAGTACAGGGTTTTCCTACGATTGAGCAGTACTTC. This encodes CASSAVQGFPTIEQYF. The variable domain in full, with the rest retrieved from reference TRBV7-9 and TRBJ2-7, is DTGVSQNPRHKITKRGQNVTFRCDPISEHNRLYWYRQTLGQGPEFLTYFQNEAQLEKSRLLSDRFSAERPKGSFSTLEIQRTEQGDSAMYLCASSAVQGFPTIEQYFGPGTRLTVT.

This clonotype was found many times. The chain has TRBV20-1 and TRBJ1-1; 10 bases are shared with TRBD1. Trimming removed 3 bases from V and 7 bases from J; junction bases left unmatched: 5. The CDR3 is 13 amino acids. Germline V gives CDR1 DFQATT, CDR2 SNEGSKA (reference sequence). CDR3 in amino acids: CSASRQGAGEAFF. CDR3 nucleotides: TGCAGTGCTAGTCGACAGGGGGCTGGTGAAGCTTTCTTT.

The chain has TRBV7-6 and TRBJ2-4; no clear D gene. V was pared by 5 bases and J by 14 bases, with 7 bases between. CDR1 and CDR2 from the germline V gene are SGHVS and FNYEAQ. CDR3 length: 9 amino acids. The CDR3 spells CASSPWEYF. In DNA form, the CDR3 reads TGTGCCAGCAGCCCCTGGGAGTACTTC. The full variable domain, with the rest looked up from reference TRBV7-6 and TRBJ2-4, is GAGVSQSPRYKVTKRGQDVALRCDPISGHVSLYWYRQALGQGPEFLTYFNYEAQQDKSGLPNDRFSAERPEGSISTLTIQRTEQRDSAMYRCASSPWEYFGAGTRLSVL.

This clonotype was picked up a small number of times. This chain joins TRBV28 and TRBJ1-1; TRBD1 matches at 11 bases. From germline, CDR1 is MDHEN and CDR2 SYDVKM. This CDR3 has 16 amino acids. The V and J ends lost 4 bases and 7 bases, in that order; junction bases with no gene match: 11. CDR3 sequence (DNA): TGTGCCAGCAGTTCTCCCGGGACAGGGGGATCAGGTGAAGCTTTCTTT. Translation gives CASSSPGTGGSGEAFF. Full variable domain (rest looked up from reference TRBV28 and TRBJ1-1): DVKVTQSSRYLVKRTGEKVFLECVQDMDHENMFWYRQDPGLGLRLIYFSYDVKMKEKGDIPEGYSVSREKKERFSLILESASTNQTSMYLCASSSPGTGGSGEAFFGQGTRLTVV.

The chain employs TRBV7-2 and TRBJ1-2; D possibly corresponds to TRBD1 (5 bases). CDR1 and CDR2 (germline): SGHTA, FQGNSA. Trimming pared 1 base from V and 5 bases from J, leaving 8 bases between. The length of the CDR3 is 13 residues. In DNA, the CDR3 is TGTGCCAGCAGCTTAGGGGGCCTTTATGGCTACACCTTC. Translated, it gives CASSLGGLYGYTF.

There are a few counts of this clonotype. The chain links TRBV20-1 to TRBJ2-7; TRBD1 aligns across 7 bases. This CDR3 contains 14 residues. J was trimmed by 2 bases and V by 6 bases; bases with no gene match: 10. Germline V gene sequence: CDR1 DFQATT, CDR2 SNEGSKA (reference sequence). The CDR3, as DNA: TGCAGTGCCAGGTTCATGGGACAGACCTACGAGCAGTACTTC. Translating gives CSARFMGQTYEQYF.